The 6 T cell receptor beta chains reported below all come from one sample, sequenced in a study of cytomegalovirus exposure and HLA in healthy donors. Both 60 Vbeta primers and 13 Jbeta primers went into the PCR. Profiling relied on immunoSEQ multiplex PCR, and the TCRdb table lists in-frame clones only, not all of them. This table holds fewer than 350,000 clones, about 90% found once. Sequencing was carried out using PBMCs. These receptors were obtained from a woman between 18 and 29 years old in good health and CMV-seronegative.

This clone was detected only a few times. V usage is TRBV6-6 and J usage is TRBJ2-7, with TRBD1 matching over 11 bases. Germline V lookup: CDR1 MNHNY, CDR2 SVGAGI (reference sequence). Unmatched junction bases numbered 4, after V lost 9 bases and J lost 6 bases. CDR3 size: 12 residues. CDR3 amino acids: CASGQGAVEQYF. The CDR3 nucleotides read TGTGCCAGTGGACAGGGGGCGGTCGAGCAGTACTTC.

CDR3 region: CASSLVGGADTGELFF. CDR3 sequence (DNA): TGTGCCAGCAGCTTAGTAGGGGGGGCGGACACCGGGGAGCTGTTTTTT. The gene calls are TRBV7-6 and TRBJ2-2; D perhaps matches TRBD2 (7 bases). Germline V gene sequence: CDR1 SGHVS, CDR2 FNYEAQ. The germline V and J ends were trimmed by 1 base and 3 bases, with 12 bases remaining between them. This CDR3 region has 16 residues.

In DNA, the CDR3 is TGTGCCAGTAGTATCGAGGGTGGGAATGGCTACACCTTC. This encodes CASSIEGGNGYTF. The gene calls are TRBV19 and TRBJ1-2; D not resolved. V shed 3 bases and J shed 6 bases, with 11 bases lying between them. CDR3 length equals 13 residues. Germline lookup yields CDR1 LNHDA and CDR2 SQIVND (reference sequence).

The V and J genes are TRBV27 and TRBJ1-6, with 7 bases aligning to TRBD1. V was pared by 5 bases and J by 10 bases, with 11 bases of the junction left unmatched. The CDR3 sequence is 15 residues long. Germline V lookup: CDR1 MNHEY, CDR2 SMNVEV (reference sequence). The CDR3 bases are TGTGCCAGCAGTCTCAGACAGGGTTGGGGGTCACCCCTCCACTTT. This sequence encodes CASSLRQGWGSPLHF.

The chain combines TRBV6-5 with TRBJ2-2, with a possible D match to TRBD1 (6 bases). V lost 10 bases, J lost 6 bases, and 15 bases lay in between. This CDR3 is built from 13 residues. CDR1 and CDR2 (germline): MNHEY, SVGAGI. DNA of the CDR3: TGTGCCACACGAACAGGGAATCCCGGGGAGCTGTTTTTT. Translated: CATRTGNPGELFF.

This chain links TRBV11-2 with TRBJ2-3; D remains unclear. Germline CDR1 SGHAT, CDR2 FQNNGV. V lost 0 bases and J 2 bases, leaving 9 bases between the germline ends. The CDR3 length is 15 residues. CDR3 protein: CASSLEASSTDTQYF. The CDR3 DNA reads as TGTGCCAGCAGCTTAGAGGCAAGTTCCACAGATACGCAGTATTTT.